This T cell receptor (beta chain) was captured by sequencing in a study of post-analysis software for immune sequencing data. Study-level results: Five TRBV segments, including TRBV5-6, TRBV5-1 and TRBV20-1, were more frequent in patients than controls. Significantly decreased normalized Chao1 diversity was recorded for multiple sclerosis patients relative to controls.

J gave up 3 bases and V 3 bases, and 7 bases lay outside the gene matches. The CDR3 has 16 residues. At least ten counts were recorded for this clonotype. Its specificity is not known. Tagging with unique molecular identifiers was a feature of the TCR beta cDNA libraries. Each CDR3 protein is one row after TCRdb ran MiXCR on the PCR reads. The sample consists of approximately 730,000 distinct CDR3 sequences, 46% of them appearing once. The source is a girl aged 5 to 17 with multiple sclerosis. This chain connects TRBV12-3 or TRBV12-4 to TRBJ2-7, with 11 bases fitting TRBD2. Sequenced: blood. The CDR3 DNA reads TGTGCCAGCAGTTTTAGAACTAGCGGGGGCCACTACGAGCAGTACTTC. It yields the protein CASSFRTSGGHYEQYF.